The 25 T cell receptor beta chains in this list originate from one sample, sequenced in a study of cytomegalovirus exposure and HLA in healthy donors. Primers for the PCR totalled 60 Vbeta and 13 Jbeta. Here immunoSEQ multiplex PCR was the method, and the copy in TCRdb shows in-frame clones only, minus some. The sample shows about 140,000 clones, roughly 71% of them seen only once. The sequenced material came from PBMCs. The receptors come from a man younger than 45 in good health and CMV-seronegative.

This clone was seen more than once but under ten times. The V and J genes are TRBV5-6 and TRBJ2-6; TRBD1 matches 8 bases. This CDR3 comprises 18 residues. J gave up 0 bases and V 3 bases, and 8 bases lay outside the gene matches. CDR1 and CDR2 from the germline V gene are SGHDT and YYEEEE. For the CDR3, the DNA is TGTGCCAGCAGCTCCCTTGAGACAGGGGACTCTGGGGCCAACGTCCTGACTTTC. This encodes CASSSLETGDSGANVLTF.

The chain joins TRBV27 to TRBJ1-4, with 12 bases identical to TRBD1. Per germline, CDR1 MNHEY and CDR2 SMNVEV (reference sequence). The CDR3 extends over 18 amino acids. The junction had 11 bases not matched to a gene; V was cut back by 2 bases and J by 7 bases. The CDR3, as DNA: TGTGCCAGCAGTTTAGGTGCGGGACAGGGGGCCGTTGGTGAAAAACTGTTTTTT. Residues: CASSLGAGQGAVGEKLFF. The full variable domain, rest sourced from reference TRBV27 and TRBJ1-4, is EAQVTQNPRYLITVTGKKLTVTCSQNMNHEYMSWYRQDPGLGLRQIYYSMNVEVTDKGDVPEGYKVSRKEKRNFPLILESPSPNQTSLYFCASSLGAGQGAVGEKLFFGSGTQLSVL.

In its sample, this clone was seen once. V usage is TRBV30 and J usage is TRBJ2-6; a weak D match, TRBD1 (5 bases). CDR3 length: 16 residues. Trimming shortened V by 2 bases and J by 1 base, and 12 bases separated the two germline ends. Germline V gene sequence: CDR1 GTSNPN, CDR2 SVGIG (reference sequence). The CDR3 reads CAWSLLGVSGANVLTF. In DNA, the CDR3 is TGTGCCTGGAGTCTCTTAGGGGTGTCTGGGGCCAACGTCCTGACTTTC.

The chain joins TRBV5-4 to TRBJ2-1; 8 bases line up with TRBD2. The CDR3 is 15 residues long. CDR1 is SGHNT and CDR2 is YYREEE in the germline V gene (reference sequence). With V trimmed by 2 bases and J by 9 bases, 10 bases remained unmatched. The CDR3 DNA follows: TGTGCCAGCAGCTTCCCGGGACTAGAAACCGGTGAGCAGTTCTTC. This codes for CASSFPGLETGEQFF.

This clone was seen once. V gene TRBV9 combines with J gene TRBJ2-1; 7 bases fit TRBD2. Trimming at V came to 3 bases and at J to 2 bases, leaving 2 bases not matched to a gene. This CDR3 has 14 amino acids. The germline CDR1 and CDR2 sequences are SGDLS and YYNGEE. CDR3 residues: CASSASGTYNEQFF. As DNA, the CDR3 is TGTGCCAGCAGCGCGAGCGGGACCTACAATGAGCAGTTCTTC. The full variable domain, its missing parts supplied by reference TRBV9 and TRBJ2-1, is DSGVTQTPKHLITATGQRVTLRCSPRSGDLSVYWYQQSLDQGLQFLIQYYNGEERAKGNILERFSAQQFPDLHSELNLSSLELGDSALYFCASSASGTYNEQFFGPGTRLTVL.

This clone was counted between two and nine times. The chain links TRBV6-6 to TRBJ2-5; 7 nucleotides match TRBD2. V shed 0 bases and J 1 base; nucleotides not matched to a gene: 5. From germline, CDR1 is MNHNY and CDR2 SVGAGI (reference sequence). The CDR3 loop spans 16 amino acids. Here the CDR3 reads CASSYSSGGGQETQYF. CDR3 sequence (DNA): TGTGCCAGCAGTTACTCGAGTGGGGGGGGCCAAGAGACCCAGTACTTC.

The V and J genes are TRBV2 and TRBJ2-7; the D gene is possibly TRBD2 (6 bases). This CDR3 is 18 amino acids long. Deletions cut 4 bases from V and 2 bases from J, with 24 bases between. CDR1 SNHLY and CDR2 FYNNEI come from the germline V gene. For the CDR3, the DNA is TGTGCCAGCAGTGGCCCAGGGAGGATACCCTTATTTCCCTACGAGCAGTACTTC. Protein product: CASSGPGRIPLFPYEQYF.

The gene calls are TRBV7-9 and TRBJ2-7; 7 nucleotides match TRBD1. This CDR3 spans 15 amino acids. Germline V gene sequence: CDR1 SEHNR, CDR2 FQNEAQ (reference sequence). The V gene end was trimmed by 5 bases and the J gene end by 2 bases; junction bases not matched to a gene: 9. The DNA for the CDR3 is TGTGCCAGCAGCCTCAACCCTACAGGGGCCTACGAGCAGTACTTC. Translating gives CASSLNPTGAYEQYF.

V usage is TRBV25-1 and J usage is TRBJ1-2; no clear D. CDR1 MGHDK and CDR2 SYGVNS come from the germline V gene. V shed 5 bases and J shed 8 bases, with 12 bases lying between them. CDR3 length: 12 amino acids. The chain's CDR3 is CASSYSLLGYTF. The CDR3 DNA follows: TGTGCCAGCAGTTATTCTCTCTTAGGCTACACCTTC.

This chain links TRBV2 with TRBJ2-7; no clear D. The CDR3 totals 13 residues. Germline V gene sequence: CDR1 SNHLY, CDR2 FYNNEI. V lost 2 bases, J lost 3 bases, and 8 bases lay in between. CDR3: CASSERQLYEQYF. DNA for the CDR3: TGTGCCAGCAGTGAACGTCAACTCTACGAGCAGTACTTC.

This chain joins TRBV5-1 and TRBJ1-4; D gene ambiguous. The CDR3 sequence is 15 residues long. Trimming left V 1 base short and J 5 bases short, with 12 bases between. From germline, CDR1 is SGHRS and CDR2 YFSETQ. CDR3 DNA: TGCGCCAGCAGCTTGTATGCGGCAGAGAATGAAAAACTGTTTTTT. This codes for CASSLYAAENEKLFF.

This clone has only one observation. V is TRBV28 and J is TRBJ1-4, with D possibly being TRBD1 (5 bases). V shed 7 bases and J shed 7 bases, with 16 bases lying between them. Germline V gives CDR1 MDHEN, CDR2 SYDVKM. This CDR3 is built from 14 residues. The CDR3: CASTLKGYREKLFF. The CDR3 nucleotides read TGTGCCAGCACCCTAAAGGGGTACCGTGAAAAACTGTTTTTT. Full variable domain (remainder filled in from reference TRBV28 and TRBJ1-4): DVKVTQSSRYLVKRTGEKVFLECVQDMDHENMFWYRQDPGLGLRLIYFSYDVKMKEKGDIPEGYSVSREKKERFSLILESASTNQTSMYLCASTLKGYREKLFFGSGTQLSVL.

The chain joins TRBV18 to TRBJ2-1; 8 nucleotides agree with TRBD2. The germline V gene encodes CDR1 KGHSH and CDR2 LQKENI. V lost 3 bases to trimming and J lost 6 bases; unmatched junction nucleotides: 4. This CDR3 spans 14 amino acids. CDR3 region: CASSPGLGTNEQFF. The DNA for the CDR3 is TGTGCCAGCTCACCGGGACTAGGGACCAATGAGCAGTTCTTC.

V is TRBV28 and J is TRBJ2-5, with a weak D call TRBD1 (6 bases). Trimming cost V 3 bases and J 1 base, with 12 bases left between them. Looked up from germline, CDR1 is MDHEN and CDR2 is SYDVKM. This CDR3 is built from 15 residues. The CDR3 is CASSLGASSQETQYF. As DNA, the CDR3 is TGTGCCAGCAGTTTGGGGGCTAGCAGCCAAGAGACCCAGTACTTC.

CDR3 DNA: TGTGCCAGCAGCTCAGGGGGCTCCCGGGACAGGACCTCTAGCCGCTCCTACGAGCAGTACTTC. Protein sequence: CASSSGGSRDRTSSRSYEQYF. The rearrangement links TRBV7-8 to TRBJ2-7; 8 bases align to TRBD1. The germline V gene has CDR1 SGHVS and CDR2 FQNEAQ. V lost 4 bases and J lost 0; bases outside the gene matches: 23. The CDR3 sequence is 21 residues long.

This chain uses TRBV6-5 with TRBJ1-6; D is unclear. Germline CDR1 is MNHEY and CDR2 is SVGAGI. V was clipped by 2 bases and J by 13 bases, with 12 bases between them. This CDR3 contains 13 residues. CDR3 amino acids: CASSYDAGLPLHF. DNA of the CDR3: TGTGCCAGCAGTTACGATGCAGGACTTCCCCTCCACTTT.

CDR3 loop: CAISGVSVGDEQFF. The DNA for the CDR3 is TGTGCCATCAGTGGGGTGTCGGTTGGAGATGAGCAGTTCTTC. The V call is TRBV10-3, the J call TRBJ2-1; D gene unclear. The CDR3 consists of 14 residues. V lost 4 bases, J lost 8 bases, and 15 bases lay in between. The V gene's germline CDR1 is ENHRY and CDR2 SYGVKD.

This clone has just one count. This sequence joins TRBV30 and TRBJ2-2; TRBD2 might be the D (5 bases). Per germline, CDR1 GTSNPN and CDR2 SVGIG (reference sequence). Deletions cut 2 bases from V and 6 bases from J, with 7 bases between. The CDR3 is made up of 12 amino acids. CDR3 sequence (DNA): TGTGCCTGGAGTCCGGGGTCCGGGGAGCTGTTTTTT. Its protein product is CAWSPGSGELFF.

The chain combines TRBV5-4 with TRBJ2-7; no reliable D call. CDR1 is SGHNT, CDR2 YYREEE, per germline (reference sequence). The CDR3 is 13 amino acids. Trimming shortened V by 0 bases and J by 10 bases, and 14 bases separated the two germline ends. The CDR3, as DNA: TGTGCCAGCAGCTTGGCCCCAGGAATGATACAGTACTTC. This gives the protein CASSLAPGMIQYF. Full variable domain (missing parts from reference TRBV5-4 and TRBJ2-7): ETGVTQSPTHLIKTRGQQVTLRCSSQSGHNTVSWYQQALGQGPQFIFQYYREEENGRGNFPPRFSGLQFPNYSSELNVNALELDDSALYLCASSLAPGMIQYFGPGTRLTVT.

The chain links TRBV7-3 to TRBJ1-6; D gene uncertain. This CDR3 has 13 residues. Germline loops: CDR1 SGHTA, CDR2 FQGTGA. Trimming removed 1 base from V and 7 bases from J, with 5 bases in between. The CDR3 DNA reads TGTGCCAGCAGCTTAAGTCCGAATTCACCCCTCCACTTT. It is translated as CASSLSPNSPLHF.

The chain joins TRBV19 to TRBJ1-2; the D is unclear. Between the trimmed V and J ends, which lost 3 bases and 3 bases, there was a span of 11 bases. This CDR3 is 14 amino acids long. Germline V CDR1 and CDR2: LNHDA, SQIVND (reference sequence). The CDR3 here is CASSILRGDYGYTF. In DNA form, the CDR3 reads TGTGCCAGTAGTATCCTCCGGGGAGACTATGGCTACACCTTC.

This chain links TRBV5-1 with TRBJ2-3, with D perhaps matching TRBD2 (5 bases). V lost 4 bases and J lost 2, with 11 bases in between. The CDR3 contains 14 residues. The germline gives CDR1 SGHRS, CDR2 YFSETQ. CDR3 sequence: CASSQGLLTDTQYF. In nucleotides, the CDR3 is TGCGCCAGCAGCCAAGGACTCCTCACAGATACGCAGTATTTT.

The genes are TRBV6-5 and TRBJ1-1, with 8 bases identical to TRBD1. Germline CDR1 and CDR2: MNHEY and SVGAGI. Unmatched junction bases numbered 2, after V lost 6 bases and J lost 8 bases. This CDR3 is built from 11 residues. The CDR3, as DNA: TGTGCCAGCAGAGGGGACAGGGAAGCTTTCTTT. Protein sequence: CASRGDREAFF.

This clone turned up a few times. This chain links TRBV5-1 with TRBJ2-3, with D unclear. Looked up from germline, CDR1 is SGHRS and CDR2 is YFSETQ. Between the trimmed V and J ends, which lost 0 bases and 0 bases, there was a span of 5 bases. The CDR3 is made up of 14 amino acids. The CDR3 DNA follows: TGCGCCAGCAGCTTGGCACAGAGCACAGATACGCAGTATTTT. This sequence encodes CASSLAQSTDTQYF.

The chain combines TRBV5-4 with TRBJ2-7; 13 bases are a match to TRBD2. Germline V CDR1 and CDR2: SGHNT, YYREEE (reference sequence). The CDR3 has 16 amino acids. V lost 0 bases to trimming and J lost 4 bases; unmatched junction nucleotides: 4. CDR3 nucleotides: TGTGCCAGCAGCTTGGGGACTAGCGGGGGTAGGTACGAGCAGTACTTC. Translation gives CASSLGTSGGRYEQYF.